This passage covers 10 T cell receptor beta chains from one sample sequenced in a study of Graves' ophthalmopathy and Graves' hyperthyroidism. Amplified TCR beta CDR3 regions were obtained using RNA transcripts as template. Second-round multiplex PCR came after a first-round RT-PCR that employed HTBI primers. TCRdb independently ran MiXCR on the multiplex PCR reads; one entry per CDR3 protein. The table shows around 600,000 distinct CDR3 sequences, with about 41% occurring only once. The sample was peripheral blood. The receptors were gathered from an adult man with Graves' ophthalmopathy.

This clonotype was found once. The rearrangement uses TRBV29-1 and TRBJ2-5; tentative D call: TRBD1 (5 bases). The DNA end is more similar to TRBJ2-1, so the J call may be wrong. The CDR3 contains 14 residues. Looked up from germline, CDR1 is SQVTM and CDR2 is ANQGSEA. CDR3 amino acids: CSVVKDTSAHTQFF. The DNA for the CDR3 is TGCAGCGTTGTAAAGGACACATCAGCCCACACACAGTTCTTC.

This clonotype has more than one count but fewer than ten. The chain links TRBV9 to TRBJ2-2; maybe TRBD1 (6 bases). V was cut by 5 bases and J by 1 base, with 12 bases left in between. Germline V gives CDR1 SGDLS, CDR2 YYNGEE. The CDR3 length is 15 residues. DNA of the CDR3: TGTGCCAGCAGGTCCGGGACACTGAACACCGGGGAGCTGTTTTTT. Translated: CASRSGTLNTGELFF.

Details on this clonotype: This may stem from a read error, because a much larger clone lies one nucleotide away. CDR3 coding DNA: TGTGCCGGCAGTTACGGTGAGAACACTGAAGCTTTCTTT. Protein: CAGSYGENTEAFF. The J gene is TRBJ1-1, the V gene TRBV10-3; D call uncertain. V lost 11 bases and J lost 1, with 14 bases in between. Germline lookup yields CDR1 ENHRY and CDR2 SYGVKD. CDR3 length: 13 amino acids.

The sample holds a few counts of this clonotype. The chain couples TRBV29-1 to TRBJ2-5; 16 bases map to TRBD2. The CDR3 is made up of 14 amino acids. Germline V gene sequence: CDR1 SQVTM, CDR2 ANQGSEA. The CDR3 reads CSLGLAGGQETQYF. The CDR3 region has the DNA TGCAGTTTGGGACTAGCGGGAGGGCAAGAGACCCAGTACTTC. The full variable domain, with the rest looked up from reference TRBV29-1 and TRBJ2-5, is SAVISQKPSRDICQRGTSLTIQCQVDSQVTMMFWYRQQPGQSLTLIATANQGSEATYESGFVIDKFPISRPNLTFSTLTVSNMSPEDSSIYLCSLGLAGGQETQYFGPGTRLLVL.

This clonotype was counted only a few times. The rearrangement links TRBV29-1 to TRBJ2-3, with D perhaps matching TRBD1 or TRBD2 (5 bases each). The CDR3 contains 13 residues. V lost 3 bases and J 8 bases, leaving 15 bases between the germline ends. Looked up from germline, CDR1 is SQVTM and CDR2 is ANQGSEA. In nucleotides, the CDR3 is TGCAGCGTTGAGTTACAGGCCGAGGGTACGCAGTATTTT. Amino acids: CSVELQAEGTQYF.

CDR3 sequence (DNA): TGCAGCGTTGAAGGGGATGTGGGGGGAGAGACCCAGTACTTC. Residues: CSVEGDVGGETQYF. The V call is TRBV29-1, the J call TRBJ2-5; possible D gene TRBD2, 6 bases. There are 14 residues in the CDR3. Per the germline V gene, CDR1 is SQVTM and CDR2 is ANQGSEA. V lost 1 base to trimming and J lost 4 bases, with 13 bases between them. The full variable domain, in which reference TRBV29-1 and TRBJ2-5 provide the parts outside the CDR3, is SAVISQKPSRDICQRGTSLTIQCQVDSQVTMMFWYRQQPGQSLTLIATANQGSEATYESGFVIDKFPISRPNLTFSTLTVSNMSPEDSSIYLCSVEGDVGGETQYFGPGTRLLVL.

This clonotype has a count of ten or more. The chain joins TRBV9 to TRBJ1-2, with unresolved D. CDR1 is SGDLS, CDR2 YYNGEE, per germline. Deletions cut 8 bases from V and 9 bases from J, with 14 bases between. The CDR3 totals 11 residues. The CDR3 nucleotides read TGTGCCAGTGGGAGTTCTCGAAGCTACACCTTC. As protein: CASGSSRSYTF. Together with reference TRBV9 and TRBJ1-2, the CDR3 gives the full variable domain: DSGVTQTPKHLITATGQRVTLRCSPRSGDLSVYWYQQSLDQGLQFLIQYYNGEERAKGNILERFSAQQFPDLHSELNLSSLELGDSALYFCASGSSRSYTFGSGTRLTVV.

The chain combines TRBV29-1 with TRBJ1-5; D is perhaps TRBD1 (6 bases). This CDR3 is built from 13 residues. Trimming removed 8 bases at V and 4 bases at J, with 15 bases between. Germline V gene sequence: CDR1 SQVTM, CDR2 ANQGSEA. DNA of the CDR3: TGCAGCTTGGCCGGGCAGGGGAATCAGCCCCAGCATTTT. Translated: CSLAGQGNQPQHF. Using reference TRBV29-1 and TRBJ1-5 for the parts outside the CDR3, the full variable domain is SAVISQKPSRDICQRGTSLTIQCQVDSQVTMMFWYRQQPGQSLTLIATANQGSEATYESGFVIDKFPISRPNLTFSTLTVSNMSPEDSSIYLCSLAGQGNQPQHFGDGTRLSIL.

This chain connects TRBV19 to TRBJ1-2; D call uncertain. V was trimmed by 9 bases and J by 4 bases, leaving 15 bases between them. CDR1 and CDR2 (germline): LNHDA, SQIVND (reference sequence). The CDR3 extends over 13 amino acids. The chain's CDR3 is CASGEGSAYGYTF. The CDR3 bases are TGTGCCAGCGGGGAGGGAAGCGCCTATGGCTACACCTTC. Based on the CDR3 plus reference TRBV19 and TRBJ1-2, the full variable domain is DGGITQSPKYLFRKEGQNVTLSCEQNLNHDAMYWYRQDPGQGLRLIYYSQIVNDFQKGDIAEGYSVSREKKESFPLTVTSAQKNPTAFYLCASGEGSAYGYTFGSGTRLTVV.

This clonotype has a count of ten or more. The rearrangement joins TRBV2 to TRBJ1-2, with TRBD1 as a possible D gene (5 bases). V was pared by 2 bases and J by 5 bases, with 12 bases between. Germline V lookup: CDR1 SNHLY, CDR2 FYNNEI. The CDR3 has 14 amino acids. CDR3 loop: CASSEPGRDYGYTF. CDR3 bases: TGTGCCAGCAGTGAACCTGGCAGGGATTATGGCTACACCTTC.